This T cell receptor (beta chain) was obtained from a study of PD-L1 blockade in urothelial cancer. The wider study: The median T cell count in blood samples was 140,000 to 150,000.

Every PCR received spiked-in synthetic TCR analog templates. The table came from immunoSEQ multiplex PCR; TCRdb's copy has only in-frame clones and leaves some out. Here the sample spans approximately 44,000 clones, about 89% being singletons. Time point denoted: peripheral blood 6 weeks after treatment start. The material sequenced was PBMCs, taken around atezolizumab (anti-PD-L1) treatment. This sequence originates from a man in his 70s with urothelial cancer.

CDR3 DNA: TGTGCCAGCAGCTTGATCGTCGGGGGGCCCCAGCATTTT. This translates into CASSLIVGGPQHF. J is TRBJ1-5 and V is TRBV5-6; tentative D call: TRBD1 (5 bases). Germline CDR1 is SGHDT and CDR2 is YYEEEE. The CDR3 spans 13 residues. Between the trimmed V and J ends, which lost 1 base and 9 bases, there was a span of 11 bases. The full variable domain, in which reference TRBV5-6 and TRBJ1-5 provide the parts outside the CDR3, is DAGVTQSPTHLIKTRGQQVTLRCSPKSGHDTVSWYQQALGQGPQFIFQYYEEEERQRGNFPDRFSGHQFPNYSSELNVNALLLGDSALYLCASSLIVGGPQHFGDGTRLSIL.